This T cell receptor (beta chain) was recovered during a study of blood T cell repertoires in COVID-19. On the study more broadly: Whether acute or convalescent, the COVID-19 samples came from the United States, Italy and Spain. Sources were T cells, B-cell-depleted T cells, or PBMCs; the material itself was cDNA or gDNA.

Authors' methods: Reference gene primer amplification in the assay estimated nucleated cell counts. Assay: immunoSEQ multiplex PCR; the TCRdb copy retains only in-frame clones and omits some. V, J and clone size are taken as reported in that table, and D and trimming were inferred from the DNA itself. The repertoire holds roughly 100,000 clones, with about 82% as singletons. The CDR3 contains 14 residues. Trimming removed 2 bases from V and 5 bases from J, with 12 bases in between. CDR1 SGHVS and CDR2 FNYEAQ come from the germline V gene. This receptor was obtained from a human donor in a cohort sampled during active COVID-19. Material for sequencing was peripheral blood. The genes are TRBV7-6 and TRBJ1-1, with no clear D. The CDR3 reads CASSLQLGDTEAFF. The CDR3 DNA is TGTGCCAGCAGCTTACAACTGGGAGATACTGAAGCTTTCTTT.